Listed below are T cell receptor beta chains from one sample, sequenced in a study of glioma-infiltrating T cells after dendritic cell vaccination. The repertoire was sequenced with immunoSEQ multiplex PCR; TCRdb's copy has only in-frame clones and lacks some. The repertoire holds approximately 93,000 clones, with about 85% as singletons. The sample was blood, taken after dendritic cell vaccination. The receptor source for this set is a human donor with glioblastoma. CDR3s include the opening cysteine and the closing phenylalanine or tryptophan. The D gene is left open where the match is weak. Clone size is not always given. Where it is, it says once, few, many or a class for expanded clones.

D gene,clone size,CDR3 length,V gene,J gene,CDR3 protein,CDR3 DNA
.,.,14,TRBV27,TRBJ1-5,CASSLSGFNQPQHF,TGTGCCAGCAGTTTATCCGGGTTCAATCAGCCCCAGCATTTT
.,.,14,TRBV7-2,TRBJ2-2,CASSRDFNTGELFF,TGTGCCAGCAGCAGGGACTTTAACACCGGGGAGCTGTTTTTT
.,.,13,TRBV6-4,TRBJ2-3,CASSALSTDTQYF,TGTGCCAGCAGTGCCTTGAGCACAGATACGCAGTATTTT
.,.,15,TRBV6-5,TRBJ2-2,CASSPDGMNTGELFF,TGTGCCAGCAGCCCCGACGGGATGAACACCGGGGAGCTGTTTTTT
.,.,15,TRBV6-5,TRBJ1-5,CASTPVRGSNQPQHF,TGTGCCAGCACCCCCGTACGGGGGAGTAATCAGCCCCAGCATTTT
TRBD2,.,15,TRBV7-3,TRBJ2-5,CASSSSGGVQETQYF,TGTGCCAGCAGCTCTAGCGGGGGCGTCCAAGAGACCCAGTACTTC
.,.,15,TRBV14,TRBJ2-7,CASSQGDYRNYEQYF,TGTGCCAGCAGCCAAGGAGACTACCGTAACTACGAGCAGTACTTC
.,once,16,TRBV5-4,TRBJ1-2,CASSLGTVNWNYGYTF,TGTGCCAGCAGCTTGGGGACAGTCAACTGGAACTATGGCTACACCTTC
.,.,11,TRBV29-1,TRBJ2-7,CSVEHSYEQYF,TGCAGCGTAGAACACTCCTACGAGCAGTACTTC
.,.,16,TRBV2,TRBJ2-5,CASSEEMGALSETQYF,TGTGCCAGCAGTGAAGAGATGGGGGCGCTTTCTGAGACCCAGTACTTC
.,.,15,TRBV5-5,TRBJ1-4,CASSFEGYPNEKLFF,TGTGCCAGCAGCTTCGAGGGTTACCCTAATGAAAAACTGTTTTTT
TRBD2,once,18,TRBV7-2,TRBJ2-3,CASSFNPTSGGGTDTQYF,TGTGCCAGCAGCTTTAACCCGACTAGCGGGGGAGGCACAGATACGCAGTATTTT
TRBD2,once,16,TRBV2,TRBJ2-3,CASSAAGLGRTDTQYF,TGTGCCAGCAGTGCGGCGGGACTAGGCCGCACAGATACGCAGTATTTT
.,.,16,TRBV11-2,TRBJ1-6,CASSILTGLSNSPLHF,TGTGCCAGCAGCATCCTGACAGGTTTATCTAATTCACCCCTCCACTTT
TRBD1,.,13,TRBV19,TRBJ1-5,CASSSDRGGPQHF,TGTGCCAGTAGTTCGGACAGGGGGGGGCCCCAGCATTTT
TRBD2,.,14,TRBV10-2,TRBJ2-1,CASSWTSGDNEQFF,TGCGCCAGCAGCTGGACTAGCGGGGACAATGAGCAGTTCTTC
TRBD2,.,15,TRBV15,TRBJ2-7,CATSRILAGGYEQYF,TGTGCCACCAGCAGGATCTTAGCGGGGGGCTACGAGCAGTACTTC
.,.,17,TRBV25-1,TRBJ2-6,CASSESGANSGANVLTF,TGTGCCAGCAGTGAATCAGGGGCCAACTCTGGGGCCAACGTCCTGACTTTC
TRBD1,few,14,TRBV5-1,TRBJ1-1,CASSERTGNTEAFF,TGCGCCAGCAGTGAGAGGACAGGAAACACTGAAGCTTTCTTT
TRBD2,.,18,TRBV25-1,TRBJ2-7,CASSYPLSPSGGSYEQYF,TGTGCCAGCAGTTATCCCCTTTCACCTAGCGGGGGTTCCTACGAGCAGTACTTC
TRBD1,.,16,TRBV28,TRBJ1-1,CASSSGYRGTGTEAFF,TGTGCCAGCAGTTCCGGGTACAGGGGAACGGGCACTGAAGCTTTCTTT
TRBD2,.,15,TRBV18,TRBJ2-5,CASSPSGGPQETQYF,TGTGCCAGCTCACCATCGGGGGGTCCCCAAGAGACCCAGTACTTC
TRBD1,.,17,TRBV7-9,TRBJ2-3,CASSINQGAHGTDTQYF,TGTGCCAGCAGCATAAACCAGGGGGCGCATGGCACAGATACGCAGTATTTT
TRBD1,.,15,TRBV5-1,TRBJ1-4,CASSLTGGTNEKLFF,TGCGCCAGCAGCTTGACAGGGGGCACTAATGAAAAACTGTTTTTT
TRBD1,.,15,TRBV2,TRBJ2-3,CASSPGTGSTDTQYF,TGTGCCAGCAGTCCCGGGACAGGGAGCACAGATACGCAGTATTTT
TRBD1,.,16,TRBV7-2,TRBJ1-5,CASSLVGTGVNQPQHF,TGTGCCAGCAGCTTAGTTGGGACAGGGGTTAATCAGCCCCAGCATTTT
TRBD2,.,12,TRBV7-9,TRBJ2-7,CASRNSGSEQYF,TGTGCCAGCAGAAATAGCGGGAGCGAGCAGTACTTC
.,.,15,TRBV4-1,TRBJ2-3,CASTSRQTSTDTQYF,TGCGCCAGCACCAGTAGACAGACTAGCACAGATACGCAGTATTTT
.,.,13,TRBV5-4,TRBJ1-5,CASSAGGNQPQHF,TGTGCCAGCAGCGCAGGGGGCAATCAGCCCCAGCATTTT
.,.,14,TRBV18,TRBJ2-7,CASSPTREDYEQYF,TGTGCCAGCTCACCAACCAGGGAAGACTACGAGCAGTACTTC
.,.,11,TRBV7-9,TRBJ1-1,CASSLFSEAFF,TGTGCCAGCAGCTTATTCAGTGAAGCTTTCTTT
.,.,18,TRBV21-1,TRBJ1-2,CASSHTRGDSSQNYGYTF,TGTGCCAGCAGCCATACAAGGGGGGACAGCTCGCAAAACTATGGCTACACCTTC
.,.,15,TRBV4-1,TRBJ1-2,CASSRNPGDDYGYTF,TGCGCCAGCAGCCGGAACCCAGGGGATGACTATGGCTACACCTTC
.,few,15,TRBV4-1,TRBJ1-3,CASGPGVGSGNTIYF,TGCGCCAGCGGCCCGGGGGTAGGTTCTGGAAACACCATATATTTT
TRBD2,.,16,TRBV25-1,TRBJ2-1,CASSPLTSGRIDEQFF,TGTGCCAGCAGTCCCTTGACTAGCGGGAGAATAGATGAGCAGTTCTTC
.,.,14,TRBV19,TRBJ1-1,CASTGEGGITEAFF,TGTGCCAGTACCGGGGAGGGGGGGATCACTGAAGCTTTCTTT
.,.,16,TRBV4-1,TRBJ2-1,CASSQDRLAIYNEQFF,TGCGCCAGCAGCCAAGATCGGCTAGCGATCTACAATGAGCAGTTCTTC
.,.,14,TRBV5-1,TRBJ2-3,CASSLVSGGILKYF,TGCGCCAGCAGCTTGGTAAGCGGTGGGATTTTGAAGTATTTT
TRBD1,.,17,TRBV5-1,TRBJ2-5,CASSYIASGTGEETQYF,TGCGCCAGCAGCTACATTGCGTCCGGGACAGGGGAAGAGACCCAGTACTTC
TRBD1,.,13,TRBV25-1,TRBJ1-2,CASTAGTGGGYTF,TGTGCCAGCACAGCCGGGACAGGGGGAGGCTACACCTTC